Ten or more counts support the clone carrying this T cell receptor beta chain. The sample comes from a study of metastatic and nonmetastatic thyroid tumors. The CDR3 spans 14 residues. After removal of 4 bases from V and 3 bases from J, the junction contained 3 bases not matched to a gene. MiXCR re-clonotyped the PCR reads for TCRdb. The data contain more than 20,000 clones, approximately 12% of them singletons. No treatment had been given to any patient before thyroid surgery. Sequenced sample: blood. The receptor was derived from a female donor with papillary thyroid cancer or a benign thyroid nodule (not recorded which). Some clones in this sample may be carry-over from other donors' samples. The chain carries TRBV12-3 or TRBV12-4 and TRBJ2-7, with TRBD2 matching 10 bases. CDR3 region: CASSSSGGFYEQYF. For the CDR3, the DNA is TGTGCCAGCAGTTCTAGCGGGGGCTTCTACGAGCAGTACTTC.